This paragraph reports one T cell receptor (beta chain). Its specificity is not known. This CDR3 contains 14 residues. V was pared by 6 bases and J by 7 bases, with 11 bases of the junction left unmatched. Germline values: CDR1 DFQATT, CDR2 SNEGSKA (reference sequence). This record comes from a study of response to subunit inactivated influenza vaccine. Study results and limitations: Authors suggested that a seasonal influenza vaccination recruits few new T cells each time.

TCRdb re-called the RT-PCR reads with MiXCR, one entry per CDR3 protein. The sample holds under 950,000 distinct CDR3 sequences, about 20% seen once. The material sequenced was PBMCs from blood, taken about 5 days after vaccination. This chain joins TRBV20-1 and TRBJ2-5; 10 bases align to TRBD2. This clonotype was sampled from a man in his fifties who received an inactivated influenza vaccine. DNA of the CDR3: TGCAGTGCAGAAGCGGGAGGGCCAATTGGGACCCAGTACTTC. It yields the protein CSAEAGGPIGTQYF.